A selection of T cell receptor beta chains follows, all from one sample in a study of OX40 agonist ivuxolimab in advanced cancers. Some clones are missing from TCRdb's copy, which holds only in-frame ones; the method was immunoSEQ multiplex PCR. Of about 68,000 clones in the sample, around 84% were seen once. Material: CD4+ or CD8+ T cells sorted from blood, obtained in a trial of the OX40 agonist ivuxolimab. The receptors stem from an adult with an advanced solid tumor such as melanoma, head and neck, liver or kidney cancer. Each CDR3 is given without its conserved first and last residue. Fields, in order: V gene, CDR3 protein.

V: TRBV10-3; CDR3: AISTRSEQY
V: TRBV5-1; CDR3: ASSFTDTQY
V: TRBV5-4; CDR3: ASSRGTSGSYNEQF
V: TRBV6-5; CDR3: ASSYHGPGNTEAF
V: TRBV5-3; CDR3: ARSAKLAGISYEQY
V: TRBV7-2; CDR3: ASSFSPGYIQY
V: TRBV7-9; CDR3: ASSLEVGEQY
V: TRBV27; CDR3: ASKRQGRTEAF
V: TRBV7-6; CDR3: ASSRGPHEQY
V: TRBV27; CDR3: ASSLGPSNYGYT
V: TRBV11-2; CDR3: ASSLDRLEETQY
V: TRBV11-2; CDR3: ASSLGGGSHGEQY
V: TRBV6-1; CDR3: ASSEAWQGEVAGNYEQY
V: TRBV11-2; CDR3: ASTAGTAKNIQY
V: TRBV5-6; CDR3: ASRKSNEQF
V: TRBV29-1; CDR3: SVDPGDGYT
V: TRBV27; CDR3: ASSLTERDYGYT
V: TRBV10-3; CDR3: AISESGAGQPQH
V: TRBV5-1; CDR3: ASSFGGVSGANVLT
V: TRBV14; CDR3: ASSRMVGGLGPGELF
V: TRBV28; CDR3: ASREENIQY
V: TRBV7-2; CDR3: ASSPPWLGVGLLDYGYT
V: TRBV5-1; CDR3: ASSFDSGSNEQF
V: TRBV6-6; CDR3: ASSYVVEYEQY
V: TRBV6-1; CDR3: ASTGQAYEQY
V: TRBV2; CDR3: ASLTGLDTGELF
V: TRBV11-2; CDR3: ASSFLTGQGETQY
V: TRBV19; CDR3: ASSGGQTLILANTGELF
V: TRBV5-1; CDR3: ASSLESSGSTDTQY
V: TRBV6-5; CDR3: ASSPFAGSYNEQF
V: TRBV5-4; CDR3: ASSLGLAGAYEQY
V: TRBV7-2; CDR3: ASSLSGARNEQY
V: TRBV6-1; CDR3: ASQRAAATGELF
V: TRBV19; CDR3: ASSIETPASGSYNEQF
V: TRBV10-1; CDR3: ASSAPTRPGVMGGNTIY
V: TRBV7-9; CDR3: ASSTTAAAAFGLY
V: TRBV11-2; CDR3: ASTSSGWGEQY